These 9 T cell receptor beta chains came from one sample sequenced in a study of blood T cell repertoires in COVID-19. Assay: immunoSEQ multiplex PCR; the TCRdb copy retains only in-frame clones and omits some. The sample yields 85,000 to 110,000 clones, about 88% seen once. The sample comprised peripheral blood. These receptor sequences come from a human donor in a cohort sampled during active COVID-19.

The CDR3 coding sequence is TGTGCCAGTAGTATTTCGCCTAACAAAAACATTCAGTACTTC. It is translated as CASSISPNKNIQYF. This chain links TRBV19 with TRBJ2-4; no definite D call. Germline V gene data show CDR1 as LNHDA and CDR2 as SQIVND (reference sequence). V was trimmed by 3 bases and J by 3 bases, leaving 9 bases between them. The CDR3 runs 14 residues.

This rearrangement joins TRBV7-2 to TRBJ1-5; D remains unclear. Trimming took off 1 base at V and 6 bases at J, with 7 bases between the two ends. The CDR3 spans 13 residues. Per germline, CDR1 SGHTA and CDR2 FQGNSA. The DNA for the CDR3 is TGTGCCAGCAGCTTAGAGTTTAGTCAGCCCCAGCATTTT. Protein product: CASSLEFSQPQHF. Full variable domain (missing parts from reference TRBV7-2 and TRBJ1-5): GAGVSQSPSNKVTEKGKDVELRCDPISGHTALYWYRQSLGQGLEFLIYFQGNSAPDKSGLPSDRFSAERTGGSVSTLTIQRTQQEDSAVYLCASSLEFSQPQHFGDGTRLSIL.

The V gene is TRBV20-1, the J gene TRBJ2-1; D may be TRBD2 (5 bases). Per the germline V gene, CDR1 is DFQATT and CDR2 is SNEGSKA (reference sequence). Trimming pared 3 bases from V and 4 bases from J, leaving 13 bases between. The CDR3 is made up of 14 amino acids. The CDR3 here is CSASSGLPYNEQFF. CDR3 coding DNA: TGCAGTGCTAGTAGTGGACTCCCGTACAATGAGCAGTTCTTC.

CDR3 sequence reads: CASSKATGTQNTGELFF. DNA of the CDR3: TGTGCCAGCAGCAAAGCCACCGGGACACAGAACACCGGGGAGCTGTTTTTT. The rearrangement links TRBV21-1 to TRBJ2-2; the D segment call TRBD1 is taken from the table without a DNA check. TRBV21-1 is a recognized pseudogene. CDR3 size: 17 residues.

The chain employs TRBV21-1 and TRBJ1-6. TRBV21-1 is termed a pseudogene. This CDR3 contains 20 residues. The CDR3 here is CASSNFLSEDESSYNSPLHF. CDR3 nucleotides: TGTGCCAGCAGCAACTTCCTTTCGGAGGATGAAAGCTCCTATAATTCACCCCTCCACTTT.

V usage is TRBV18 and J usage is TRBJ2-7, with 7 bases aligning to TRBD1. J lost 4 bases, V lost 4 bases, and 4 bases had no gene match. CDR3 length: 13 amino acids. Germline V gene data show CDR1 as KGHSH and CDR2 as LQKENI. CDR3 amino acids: CASSQGADYEQYF. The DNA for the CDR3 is TGTGCCAGCTCACAGGGGGCCGATTACGAGCAGTACTTC.

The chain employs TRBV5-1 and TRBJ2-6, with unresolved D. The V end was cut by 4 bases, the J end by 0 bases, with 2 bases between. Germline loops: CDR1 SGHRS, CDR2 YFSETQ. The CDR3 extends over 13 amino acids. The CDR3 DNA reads TGCGCCAGCAGCCTCTCTGGGGCCAACGTCCTGACTTTC. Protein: CASSLSGANVLTF. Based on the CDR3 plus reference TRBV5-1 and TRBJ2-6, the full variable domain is KAGVTQTPRYLIKTRGQQVTLSCSPISGHRSVSWYQQTPGQGLQFLFEYFSETQRNKGNFPGRFSGRQFSNSRSEMNVSTLELGDSALYLCASSLSGANVLTFGAGSRLTVL.

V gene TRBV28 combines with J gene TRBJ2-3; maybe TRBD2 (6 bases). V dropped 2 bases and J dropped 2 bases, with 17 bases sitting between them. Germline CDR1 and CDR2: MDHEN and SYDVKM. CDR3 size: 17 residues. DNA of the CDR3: TGTGCCAGCAGTTTAAGTCCAGGAGCGGGCTCCACAGATACGCAGTATTTT. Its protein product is CASSLSPGAGSTDTQYF.

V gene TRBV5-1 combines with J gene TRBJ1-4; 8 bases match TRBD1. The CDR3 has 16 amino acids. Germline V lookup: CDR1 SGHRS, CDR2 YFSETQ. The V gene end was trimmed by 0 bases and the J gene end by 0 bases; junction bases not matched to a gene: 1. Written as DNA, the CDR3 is TGCGCCAGCAGCTTGGACAGGGGGGCAACTAATGAAAAACTGTTTTTT. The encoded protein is CASSLDRGATNEKLFF.